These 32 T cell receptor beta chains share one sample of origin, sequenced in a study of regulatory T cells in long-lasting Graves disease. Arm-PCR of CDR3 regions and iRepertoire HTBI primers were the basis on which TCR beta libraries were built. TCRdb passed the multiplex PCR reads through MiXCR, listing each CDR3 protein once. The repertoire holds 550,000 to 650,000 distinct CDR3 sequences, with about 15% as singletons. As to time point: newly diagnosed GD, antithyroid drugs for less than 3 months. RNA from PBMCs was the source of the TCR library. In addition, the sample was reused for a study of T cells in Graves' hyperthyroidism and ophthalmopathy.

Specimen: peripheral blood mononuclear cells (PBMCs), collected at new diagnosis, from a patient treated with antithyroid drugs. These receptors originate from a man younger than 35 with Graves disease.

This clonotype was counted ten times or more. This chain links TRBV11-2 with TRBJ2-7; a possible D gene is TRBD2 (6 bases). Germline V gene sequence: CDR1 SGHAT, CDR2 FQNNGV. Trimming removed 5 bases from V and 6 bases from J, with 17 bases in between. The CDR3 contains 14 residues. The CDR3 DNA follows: TGTGCCAGCAGCCTGCGACTAGTGCCCCTCGAGCAGTACTTC. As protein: CASSLRLVPLEQYF. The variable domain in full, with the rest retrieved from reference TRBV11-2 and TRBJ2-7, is EAGVAQSPRYKIIEKRQSVAFWCNPISGHATLYWYQQILGQGPKLLIQFQNNGVVDDSQLPKDRFSAERLKGVDSTLKIQPAKLEDSAVYLCASSLRLVPLEQYFGPGTRLTVT.

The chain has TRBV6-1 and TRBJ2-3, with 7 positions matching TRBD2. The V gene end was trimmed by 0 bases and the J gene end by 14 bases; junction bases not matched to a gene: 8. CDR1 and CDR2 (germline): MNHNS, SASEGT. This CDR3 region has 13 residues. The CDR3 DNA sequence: TGTGCCAGCAGTGAAGCCGAAGCGGGATTAACGTATTTT. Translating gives CASSEAEAGLTYF.

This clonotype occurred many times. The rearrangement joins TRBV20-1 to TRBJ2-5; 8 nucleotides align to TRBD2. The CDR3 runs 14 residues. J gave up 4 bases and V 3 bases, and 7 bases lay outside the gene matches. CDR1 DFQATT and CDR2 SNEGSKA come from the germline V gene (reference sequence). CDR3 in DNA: TGCAGTGCTAGCTCAGCGGGAGTCAGAGAGACCCAGTACTTC. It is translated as CSASSAGVRETQYF.

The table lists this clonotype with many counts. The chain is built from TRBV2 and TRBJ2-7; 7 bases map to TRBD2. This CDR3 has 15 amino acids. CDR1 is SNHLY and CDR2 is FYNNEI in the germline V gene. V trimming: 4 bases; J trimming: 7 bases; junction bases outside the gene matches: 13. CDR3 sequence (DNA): TGTGCCAGCAGTGGAAGTACCGGGAGGTTGAGGGAGCAGTACTTC. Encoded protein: CASSGSTGRLREQYF.

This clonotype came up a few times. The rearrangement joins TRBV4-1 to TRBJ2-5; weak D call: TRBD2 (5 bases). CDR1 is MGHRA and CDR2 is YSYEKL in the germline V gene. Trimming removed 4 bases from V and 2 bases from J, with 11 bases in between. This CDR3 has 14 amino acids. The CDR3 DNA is TGCGCCAGCAGCCCATCCAGAGGGCAAGAGACCCAGTACTTC. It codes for CASSPSRGQETQYF.

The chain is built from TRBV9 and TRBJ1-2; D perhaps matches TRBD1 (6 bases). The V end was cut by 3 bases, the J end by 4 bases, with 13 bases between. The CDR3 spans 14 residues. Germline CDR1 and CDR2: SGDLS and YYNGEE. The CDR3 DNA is TGTGCCAGCAGCGGGAAGACAGGCTTCTATGGCTACACCTTC. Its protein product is CASSGKTGFYGYTF.

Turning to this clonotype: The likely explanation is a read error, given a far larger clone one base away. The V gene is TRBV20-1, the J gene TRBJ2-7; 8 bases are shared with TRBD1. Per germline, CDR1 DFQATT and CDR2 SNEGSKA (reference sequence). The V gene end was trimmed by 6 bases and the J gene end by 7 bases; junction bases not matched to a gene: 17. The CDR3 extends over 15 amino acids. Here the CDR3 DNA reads TGCAGTGCGCTTTCAAGGGGACAGGCCTACAATGAGCAGTACTTC. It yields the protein CSALSRGQAYNEQYF.

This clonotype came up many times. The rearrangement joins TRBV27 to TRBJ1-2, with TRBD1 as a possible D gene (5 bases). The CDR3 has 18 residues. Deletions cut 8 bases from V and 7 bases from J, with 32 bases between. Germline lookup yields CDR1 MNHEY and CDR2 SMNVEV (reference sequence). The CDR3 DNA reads TGTGCCAGCTCCCCTAGGGTTCGGGACCGGATTTTCGGGGGTGGCTACACCTTC. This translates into CASSPRVRDRIFGGGYTF.

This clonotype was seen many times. In DNA, the CDR3 is TGTGCCAGCTCACCGGGGGTCGAGCAGTACTTC. Encoded protein: CASSPGVEQYF. The chain joins TRBV7-9 to TRBJ2-7; D possibly corresponds to TRBD2 (6 bases). The CDR3 contains 11 residues. Trimming pared 8 bases from V and 6 bases from J, leaving 11 bases between. Germline V gives CDR1 SEHNR, CDR2 FQNEAQ (reference sequence).

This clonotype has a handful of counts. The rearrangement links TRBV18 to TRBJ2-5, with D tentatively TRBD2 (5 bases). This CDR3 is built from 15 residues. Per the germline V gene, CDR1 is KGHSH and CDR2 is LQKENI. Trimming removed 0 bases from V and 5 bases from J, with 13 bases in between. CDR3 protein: CASSPPPSTGETQYF. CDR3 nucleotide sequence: TGTGCCAGCTCACCACCGCCCTCGACGGGGGAGACCCAGTACTTC.

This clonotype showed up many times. CDR3 protein: CASSPSGRSYNEQFF. The CDR3 DNA reads TGTGCCAGCAGCCCCAGCGGGAGGTCCTACAATGAGCAGTTCTTC. The genes are TRBV12-3 or TRBV12-4 and TRBJ2-1, with 9 bases that match TRBD2. The CDR3 is made up of 15 amino acids. The J segment lost 1 base and the V segment lost 6 bases, leaving 4 bases of the junction unmatched.

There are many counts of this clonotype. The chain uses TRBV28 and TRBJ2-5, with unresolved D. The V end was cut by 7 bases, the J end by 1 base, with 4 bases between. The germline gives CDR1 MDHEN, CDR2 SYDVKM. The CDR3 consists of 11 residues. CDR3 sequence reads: CASKIQETQYF. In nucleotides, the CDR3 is TGTGCCAGCAAAATCCAAGAGACCCAGTACTTC.

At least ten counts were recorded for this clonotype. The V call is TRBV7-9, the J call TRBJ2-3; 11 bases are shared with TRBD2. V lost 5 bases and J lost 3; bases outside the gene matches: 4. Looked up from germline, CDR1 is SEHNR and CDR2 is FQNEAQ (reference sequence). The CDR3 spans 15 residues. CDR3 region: CASSAGTSGTDTQYF. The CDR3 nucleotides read TGTGCCAGCAGCGCCGGGACTAGCGGTACAGATACGCAGTATTTT.

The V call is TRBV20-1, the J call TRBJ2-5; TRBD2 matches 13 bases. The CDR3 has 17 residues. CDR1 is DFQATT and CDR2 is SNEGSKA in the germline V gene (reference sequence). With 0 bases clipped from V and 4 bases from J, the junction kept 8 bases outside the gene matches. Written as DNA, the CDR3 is TGCAGTGCTAGAGAACTAGCGGGAGGGTTGGTTGGAGAGACCCAGTACTTC. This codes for CSARELAGGLVGETQYF.

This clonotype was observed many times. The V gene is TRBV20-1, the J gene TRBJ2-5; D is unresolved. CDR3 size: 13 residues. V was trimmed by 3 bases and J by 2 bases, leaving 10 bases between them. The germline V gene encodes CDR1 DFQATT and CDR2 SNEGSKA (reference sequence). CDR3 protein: CSASLPGQETQYF. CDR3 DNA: TGCAGTGCTAGTTTGCCAGGACAAGAGACCCAGTACTTC.

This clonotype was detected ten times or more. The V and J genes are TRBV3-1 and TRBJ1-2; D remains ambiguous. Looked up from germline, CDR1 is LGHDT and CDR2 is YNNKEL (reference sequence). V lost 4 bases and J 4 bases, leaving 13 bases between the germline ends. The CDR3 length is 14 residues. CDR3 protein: CASSPAGRPYGYTF. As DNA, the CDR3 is TGTGCCAGCAGCCCAGCCGGGAGACCCTATGGCTACACCTTC.

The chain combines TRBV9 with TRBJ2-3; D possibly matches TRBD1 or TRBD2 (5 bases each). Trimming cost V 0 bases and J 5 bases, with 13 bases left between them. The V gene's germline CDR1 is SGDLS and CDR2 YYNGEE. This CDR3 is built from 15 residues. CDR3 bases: TGTGCCAGCAGCGTAGCTGAGGGGAATAGAGATACGCAGTATTTT. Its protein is CASSVAEGNRDTQYF. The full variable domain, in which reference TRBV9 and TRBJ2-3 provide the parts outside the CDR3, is DSGVTQTPKHLITATGQRVTLRCSPRSGDLSVYWYQQSLDQGLQFLIQYYNGEERAKGNILERFSAQQFPDLHSELNLSSLELGDSALYFCASSVAEGNRDTQYFGPGTRLTVL.

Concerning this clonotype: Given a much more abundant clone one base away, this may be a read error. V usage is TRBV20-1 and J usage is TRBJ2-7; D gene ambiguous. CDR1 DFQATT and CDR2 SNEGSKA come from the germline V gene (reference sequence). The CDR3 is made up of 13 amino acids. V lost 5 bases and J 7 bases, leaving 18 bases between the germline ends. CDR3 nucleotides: TGCAGTGCTTATCCCATTTCCGACAATGAGCAGTACTTC. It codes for CSAYPISDNEQYF.

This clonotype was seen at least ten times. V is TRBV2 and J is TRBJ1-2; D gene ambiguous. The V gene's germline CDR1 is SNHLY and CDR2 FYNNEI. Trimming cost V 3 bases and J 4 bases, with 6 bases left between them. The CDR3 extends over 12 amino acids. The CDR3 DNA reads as TGTGCCAGCAGTGAGCAAACCTATGGCTACACCTTC. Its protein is CASSEQTYGYTF. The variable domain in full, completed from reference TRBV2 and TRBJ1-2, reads EPEVTQTPSHQVTQMGQEVILRCVPISNHLYFYWYRQILGQKVEFLVSFYNNEISEKSEIFDDQFSVERPDGSNFTLKIRSTKLEDSAMYFCASSEQTYGYTFGSGTRLTVV.

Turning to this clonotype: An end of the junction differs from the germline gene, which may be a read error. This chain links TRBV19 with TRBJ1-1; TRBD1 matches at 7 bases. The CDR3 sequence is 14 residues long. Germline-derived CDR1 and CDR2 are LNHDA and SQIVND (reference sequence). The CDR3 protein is CASSARGTNAEAFF. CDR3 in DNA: TGTGCCAGTAGTGCCAGGGGGACGAACGCTGAAGCTTTCTTT.

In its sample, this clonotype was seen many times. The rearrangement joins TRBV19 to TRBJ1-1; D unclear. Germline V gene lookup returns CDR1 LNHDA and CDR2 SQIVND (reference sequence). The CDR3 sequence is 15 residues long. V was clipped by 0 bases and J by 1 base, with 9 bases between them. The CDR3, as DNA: TGTGCCAGTAGTATAGATGCGGGCTGGAACACTGAAGCTTTCTTT. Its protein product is CASSIDAGWNTEAFF.

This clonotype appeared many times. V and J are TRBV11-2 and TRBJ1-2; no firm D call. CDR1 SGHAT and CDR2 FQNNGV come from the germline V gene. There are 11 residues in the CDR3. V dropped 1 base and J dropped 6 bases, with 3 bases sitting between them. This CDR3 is CASSLGNGYTF. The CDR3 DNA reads TGTGCCAGCAGCTTAGGCAATGGCTACACCTTC.

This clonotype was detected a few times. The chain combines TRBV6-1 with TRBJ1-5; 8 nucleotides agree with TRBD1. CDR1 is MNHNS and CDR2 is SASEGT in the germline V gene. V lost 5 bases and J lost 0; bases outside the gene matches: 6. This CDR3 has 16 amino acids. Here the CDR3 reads CASSQRQGYSNQPQHF. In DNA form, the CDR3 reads TGTGCCAGCAGTCAACGACAGGGGTATAGCAATCAGCCCCAGCATTTT.

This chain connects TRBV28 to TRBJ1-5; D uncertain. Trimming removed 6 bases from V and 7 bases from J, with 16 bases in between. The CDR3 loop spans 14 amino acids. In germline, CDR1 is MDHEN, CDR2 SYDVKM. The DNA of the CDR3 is TGTGCCAGCAGCCAAGACATCCGAAACCAGCCCCAGCATTTT. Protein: CASSQDIRNQPQHF.

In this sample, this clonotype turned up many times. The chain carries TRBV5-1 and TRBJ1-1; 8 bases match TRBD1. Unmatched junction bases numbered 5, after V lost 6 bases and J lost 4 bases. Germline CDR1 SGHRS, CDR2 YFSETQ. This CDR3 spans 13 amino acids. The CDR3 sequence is CASTRTGGTEAFF. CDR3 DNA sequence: TGCGCCAGCACCCGAACAGGGGGCACTGAAGCTTTCTTT.

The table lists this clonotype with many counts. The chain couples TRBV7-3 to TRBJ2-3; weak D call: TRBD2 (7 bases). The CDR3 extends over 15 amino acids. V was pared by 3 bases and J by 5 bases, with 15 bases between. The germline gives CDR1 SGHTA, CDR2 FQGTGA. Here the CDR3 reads CASSFTGGPGDTQYF. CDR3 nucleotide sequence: TGTGCCAGCAGCTTTACGGGGGGCCCCGGAGATACGCAGTATTTT.

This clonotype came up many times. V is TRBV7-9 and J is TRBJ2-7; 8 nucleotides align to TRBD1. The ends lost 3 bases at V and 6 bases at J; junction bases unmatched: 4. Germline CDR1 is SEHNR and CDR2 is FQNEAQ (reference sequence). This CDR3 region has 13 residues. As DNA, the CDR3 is TGTGCCAGCAGCTTGGACAGGGCGGGCGAGCAGTACTTC. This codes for CASSLDRAGEQYF. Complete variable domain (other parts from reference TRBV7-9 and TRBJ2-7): DTGVSQNPRHKITKRGQNVTFRCDPISEHNRLYWYRQTLGQGPEFLTYFQNEAQLEKSRLLSDRFSAERPKGSFSTLEIQRTEQGDSAMYLCASSLDRAGEQYFGPGTRLTVT.

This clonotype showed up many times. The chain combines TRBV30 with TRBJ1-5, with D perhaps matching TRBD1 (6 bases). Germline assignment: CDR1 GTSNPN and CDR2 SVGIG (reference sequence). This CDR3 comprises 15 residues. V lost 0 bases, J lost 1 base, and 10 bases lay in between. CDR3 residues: CAWSVKGVSNQPQHF. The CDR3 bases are TGTGCCTGGAGTGTTAAGGGGGTAAGCAATCAGCCCCAGCATTTT.

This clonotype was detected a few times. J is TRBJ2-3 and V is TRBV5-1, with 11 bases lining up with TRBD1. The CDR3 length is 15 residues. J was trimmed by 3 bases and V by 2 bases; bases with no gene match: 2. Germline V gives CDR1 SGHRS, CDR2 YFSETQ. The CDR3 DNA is TGCGCCAGCAGCTTCCGGGACAGGGGGACAGATACGCAGTATTTT. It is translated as CASSFRDRGTDTQYF.

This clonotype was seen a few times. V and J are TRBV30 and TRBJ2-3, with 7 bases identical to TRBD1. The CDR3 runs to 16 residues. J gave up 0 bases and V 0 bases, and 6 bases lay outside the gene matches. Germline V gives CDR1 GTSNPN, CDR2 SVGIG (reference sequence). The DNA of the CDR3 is TGTGCCTGGAGTGTAGAGGGGGCCATTAGCACAGATACGCAGTATTTT. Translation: CAWSVEGAISTDTQYF.

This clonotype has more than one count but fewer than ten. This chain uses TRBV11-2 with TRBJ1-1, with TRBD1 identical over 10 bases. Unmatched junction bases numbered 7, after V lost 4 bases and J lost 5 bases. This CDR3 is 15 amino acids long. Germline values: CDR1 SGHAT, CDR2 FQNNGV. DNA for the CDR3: TGTGCCAGCAGCTATGGGGACAGGGGACGGACTGAAGCTTTCTTT. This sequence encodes CASSYGDRGRTEAFF.

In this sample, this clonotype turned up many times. The CDR3 bases are TGCGCCAGCAGCTTTTCAGCGAACACTGAAGCTTTCTTT. This sequence encodes CASSFSANTEAFF. The chain links TRBV5-1 to TRBJ1-1, with D unresolved. There are 13 residues in the CDR3. V was clipped by 2 bases and J by 1 base, with 6 bases between them. In germline, CDR1 is SGHRS, CDR2 YFSETQ.